A single T cell receptor beta chain is shown here with its context. This receptor's antigen is unknown. No base quality information exists; no much larger clone differs at one position. The donors were healthy, HIV-negative adults with no recently reported acute infections or vaccinations. Every donor was a Caucasian adult residing in Nashville, Tennessee, USA. CD4+ T cells were enriched by magnetic negative selection; naive cells were then positively selected on CD45RA, and the negative fraction formed the memory subset. Blood was collected by leukapheresis, and PBMCs were isolated by Ficoll-Histopaque density gradient centrifugation and then cryopreserved in liquid nitrogen vapor phase. Purity and quantity of every magnetically sorted T cell population were checked by analytical flow cytometry. Each sorted fraction had its genomic DNA isolated and then quantified by UV absorbance on a Nanodrop 2000c.

These data originate in a study of shared clonotypes between healthy human individuals (dated by TCRdb to 2018 to 2021). A note on the overall study: Three men and two women, aged 18 to 49 years, made up the cohort. The study deeply sequenced blood TCR repertoires of roughly five healthy adults to estimate repertoire size and the extent of clonotype sharing between individuals. To increase sequencing depth and limit assay-specific biases, different laboratories used diverse techniques to prepare libraries and sequence TCR repertoires. Between about 0.9 and 8.9 billion PBMCs per donor were obtained by leukapheresis. For each donor, CD4 naive and CD4 memory were each run on three plates, CD8 naive on two plates, and CD8 memory on one plate. Overall study outcomes, separate from this receptor: Sampling was restricted to blood, and TCR repertoires in tissue are likely to differ from TCR repertoires in blood. Naive subsets generally had larger estimated clonotype richness than memory subsets did. Compared with non-shared clonotypes, the clonotypes found in all four sorted-subset donors had higher generation probabilities. Incomplete sequencing was indicated by rarefaction of sorted-subset datasets, despite the large sequencing depth. Based on pairwise subsampling, the degree of clonotype sharing among donors was expected to be affected by sequencing depth. Across a few donors, about 5% of naive CD4, 3.5% of naive CD8, about 2% of memory CD4, and about 0.4% of memory CD8 clonotypes were shared. Because the study included only a small number of donors, the genetic and exposure-history diversity represented was limited.

Including the terminal cysteine and phenylalanine, the CDR3 comprises 15 residues. Here the CDR3 DNA is all that survives: 45 bases in frame from base 1. The CDR1 and CDR2 encoded by the germline V gene are SGHRS and YFSETQ. V lost 4 bases and J lost 2 bases, and the count of bases not matched to a germline gene is 7. Using the deep immunoSEQ assay, TCR CDR3 regions were amplified from genomic DNA by multiplex PCR. Extracted genomic DNA from each cell subset was spread evenly across all wells of several immunoSEQ 96-well plates, with each plate serving as a replicate. For sorted subsets, around 0.2 ug genomic DNA, equal to about 30,000 T cell genomes, was loaded into each replicate PCR. Purified libraries were measured with a Qubit 3.0 fluorometer, size-checked on a Bioanalyzer 2100, and measured again with the KAPA Library Quantification kit. Each immunoSEQ 96-well plate was sequenced on its own single-read 150-cycle Illumina NextSeq 550 flow cell. As for the original processing: Because the immunoSEQ output included only junctional sequences and no quality scores, the filtering could not be the same as the filtering used for full-length reads. Sequences were annotated with PyIR, a Python wrapper for IgBLAST v1.9, using IMGT germline references to assign V/J genes and CDR3. Reads were filtered out if the reads had weak V/J assignments (E-value above 1e-6), no CDR3, stop codons, out-of-frame junctions, or ambiguous translated residues. V3J clonotypes were defined as sequences sharing an identical inferred V gene, J gene, and CDR3 amino acid sequence. To compute the percentage overlap between repertoires, the number of shared unique clonotypes was divided by the size of the smaller repertoire. Three approaches were used to assess repertoire richness: RTK rarefaction, the Chao1 estimator, and Recon v2.1 estimates of unobserved clonotypes. Generation probabilities were computed with OLGA for all TCRbeta clonotypes obtained by the gDNA method from a handful of donors. TCRdb took over this immuneACCESS table, retaining in-frame rearrangements with V and J assigned. Such tables are incomplete; in checked studies, under half of the missing clones stem from an unresolved V gene, and the remainder is unexplained. V and J calls and clone size follow that table, whereas D and trimming were derived from the DNA. Present in this sample are nearly 750,000 clones, roughly two thirds of which were seen just once. About 1.8% of the sample rests with the top ten.

The origin of this receptor is a woman aged 25 to 39 in good health. Here the chain combines TRBV5-1 and TRBJ2-7, with TRBD2 identical over 9 junction bases. The sequencing sample was made of memory CD4+ T cells sorted from blood. The cell subset or site tag for this specimen amounts to: CD45RA-negative fraction. The DNA is as follows: TGCGCCAGCAGCGCGTCTAGCGGGAAGACCTACGAGCAGTACTTC. Translated, this gives CASSASSGKTYEQYF.